These T cell receptor beta chains were read from a single sample in a study of early stage breast cancer tumors. Method: immunoSEQ multiplex PCR; TCRdb's copy keeps in-frame clones and lacks some. The data contain approximately 1,400 clones, 70% to 80% of them seen just once; the ten biggest clones take up 12% to 15%. The specimen sequenced was normal breast tissue next to the tumor. Receptors were obtained from a person aged 50-59 years with breast cancer. The CDR3 runs from the conserved cysteine through the conserved F or W. Fields, in order: CDR3 protein, CDR3 DNA, J gene, clone size, V gene, D gene. The D gene is left open where the match is weak. A row's size may be missing; if present it is once, few, many or a size class.

cdr3_aa: CASSLAGGTGNTIYF
cdr3_nt: TGTGCCAGCTCACTCGCCGGTGGGACAGGAAACACCATATATTTT
j_call: TRBJ1-3
clone_size: NA
v_call: TRBV18
d_call: NA

cdr3_aa: CASSYAGAGGHYGYTF
cdr3_nt: TGTGCCAGCAGTTATGCAGGCGCAGGGGGCCACTATGGCTACACCTTC
j_call: TRBJ1-2
clone_size: NA
v_call: TRBV6-5
d_call: TRBD1

cdr3_aa: CASSLGPTRNSQYF
cdr3_nt: TGTGCCAGCAGCTTAGGGCCTACTAGAAATTCGCAGTATTTT
j_call: TRBJ2-3
clone_size: NA
v_call: TRBV11-3
d_call: NA

cdr3_aa: CASSLQGQGNTEAFF
cdr3_nt: TGTGCCAGCAGCTTACAGGGGCAGGGAAACACTGAAGCTTTCTTT
j_call: TRBJ1-1
clone_size: NA
v_call: TRBV7-9
d_call: NA

cdr3_aa: CASSLVQGSYNEQFF
cdr3_nt: TGCGCCAGCAGCTTGGTACAGGGGAGTTACAATGAGCAGTTCTTC
j_call: TRBJ2-1
clone_size: NA
v_call: TRBV5-1
d_call: TRBD1

cdr3_aa: CASSLDAGGGEQFF
cdr3_nt: TGTGCCAGCAGCTTAGATGCCGGGGGTGGTGAGCAGTTCTTC
j_call: TRBJ2-1
clone_size: NA
v_call: TRBV7-8
d_call: NA

cdr3_aa: CVSIDFRFFNYGYTF
cdr3_nt: TGTGTCTCGATAGATTTCAGGTTCTTTAACTATGGCTACACCTTC
j_call: TRBJ1-2
clone_size: NA
v_call: TRBV19
d_call: NA

cdr3_aa: CASSPDTNTGELFF
cdr3_nt: TGTGCCAGCAGCCCCGACACAAACACCGGGGAGCTGTTTTTT
j_call: TRBJ2-2
clone_size: NA
v_call: TRBV2
d_call: NA

cdr3_aa: CASSRGGSGMNEQFF
cdr3_nt: TGTGCCAGCAGCCGGGGGGGGTCAGGCATGAATGAGCAGTTCTTC
j_call: TRBJ2-1
clone_size: NA
v_call: TRBV11-3
d_call: TRBD2

cdr3_aa: CASSLEGQNTEAFF
cdr3_nt: TGCGCCAGCAGCTTGGAGGGACAGAACACTGAAGCTTTCTTT
j_call: TRBJ1-1
clone_size: NA
v_call: TRBV5-1
d_call: NA

cdr3_aa: CASSLVGETQYF
cdr3_nt: TGTGCCAGCAGTTTGGTCGGGGAGACCCAGTACTTC
j_call: TRBJ2-5
clone_size: few
v_call: TRBV14
d_call: NA

cdr3_aa: CASSEKGATDTQYF
cdr3_nt: TGTGCCAGCAGTGAGAAGGGGGCAACAGATACGCAGTATTTT
j_call: TRBJ2-3
clone_size: NA
v_call: TRBV6-4
d_call: TRBD1

cdr3_aa: CASSERTGSYEQYF
cdr3_nt: TGTGCCAGCAGTGAACGGACTGGCTCCTACGAGCAGTACTTC
j_call: TRBJ2-7
clone_size: NA
v_call: TRBV2
d_call: NA

cdr3_aa: CASRRGGPPDTQYF
cdr3_nt: TGCGCCAGCAGGAGGGGAGGGCCCCCAGATACGCAGTATTTT
j_call: TRBJ2-3
clone_size: once
v_call: TRBV5-1
d_call: TRBD2

cdr3_aa: CASIGKLFF
cdr3_nt: TGCGCCAGCATTGGGAAACTGTTTTTT
j_call: TRBJ1-4
clone_size: NA
v_call: TRBV23-1
d_call: NA

cdr3_aa: CASSLGESNEKLFF
cdr3_nt: TGTGCCAGCAGTTTAGGGGAGTCTAATGAAAAACTGTTTTTT
j_call: TRBJ1-4
clone_size: NA
v_call: TRBV6-6
d_call: NA

cdr3_aa: CASSFYEDYTF
cdr3_nt: TGTGCCAGCAGCTTTTATGAAGACTACACCTTC
j_call: TRBJ1-2
clone_size: NA
v_call: TRBV11-2
d_call: NA

cdr3_aa: CASSGRTGRNTEAFF
cdr3_nt: TGTGCCAGCAGCGGTCGGACAGGGAGGAACACTGAAGCTTTCTTT
j_call: TRBJ1-1
clone_size: NA
v_call: TRBV11-3
d_call: TRBD1

cdr3_aa: CASSGGDSPGVYGYTF
cdr3_nt: TGCGCCAGCAGCGGGGGGGACAGTCCGGGGGTCTATGGCTACACCTTC
j_call: TRBJ1-2
clone_size: NA
v_call: TRBV5-1
d_call: TRBD1

cdr3_aa: CASSIPGLAGGNEQFF
cdr3_nt: TGTGCCAGCAGCATACCAGGACTAGCGGGGGGGAATGAGCAGTTCTTC
j_call: TRBJ2-1
clone_size: NA
v_call: TRBV5-4
d_call: TRBD2

cdr3_aa: CATSRDLAGPTYEQYF
cdr3_nt: TGTGCCACCAGCAGAGATCTAGCGGGGCCCACCTACGAGCAGTACTTC
j_call: TRBJ2-7
clone_size: NA
v_call: TRBV15
d_call: TRBD2

cdr3_aa: CASSYSQQGNYGYTF
cdr3_nt: TGTGCCAGCAGTTACTCTCAACAGGGGAACTATGGCTACACCTTC
j_call: TRBJ1-2
clone_size: NA
v_call: TRBV6-5
d_call: TRBD1

cdr3_aa: CASTTGGRVEADTQYF
cdr3_nt: TGTGCCAGTACGACTGGCGGGAGGGTCGAGGCAGATACGCAGTATTTT
j_call: TRBJ2-3
clone_size: NA
v_call: TRBV19
d_call: TRBD2

cdr3_aa: CASSFGSAYEQYF
cdr3_nt: TGTGCCAGCAGCTTCGGTAGCGCCTACGAGCAGTACTTC
j_call: TRBJ2-7
clone_size: NA
v_call: TRBV7-6
d_call: NA